A single sample gave rise to the 9 T cell receptor beta chains below, sequenced in a study of identical twins. MiXCR, run by TCRdb on the 5' RACE reads, gives a single entry per CDR3 protein. The data contain 640,000 or so distinct CDR3 sequences, 6.1% of them seen just once; the ten biggest clones take up approximately 2%. The sequenced material came from naive T cells sorted from blood. These receptors all come from a man aged 18 to 30 in good health.

The chain is built from TRBV20-1 and TRBJ2-7, with 9 bases fitting TRBD1. With V trimmed by 5 bases and J by 4 bases, 6 bases remained unmatched. The germline CDR1 and CDR2 sequences are DFQATT and SNEGSKA (reference sequence). The CDR3 sequence is 13 residues long. The DNA of the CDR3 is TGCAGTGCTGAGGACAGGGGAGGATACGAGCAGTACTTC. Translating gives CSAEDRGGYEQYF.

CDR3 protein: CASSDSGGSETQYF. The CDR3 bases are TGTGCCAGCAGCGACTCTGGGGGATCGGAGACCCAGTACTTC. V gene TRBV6-5 combines with J gene TRBJ2-5, with D possibly called TRBD1 or TRBD2 (5 bases each). The CDR3 spans 14 residues. Per the germline V gene, CDR1 is MNHEY and CDR2 is SVGAGI. V lost 6 bases, J lost 5 bases, and 16 bases lay in between.

Many counts were recorded for this clonotype. This sequence joins TRBV12-3 or TRBV12-4 and TRBJ2-7, with D possibly TRBD1 on 6 matching bases. V was cut by 7 bases and J by 2 bases, with 12 bases left in between. This CDR3 is 13 amino acids long. CDR3 sequence: CASTPQGTYEQYF. CDR3 coding DNA: TGTGCCAGCACTCCACAGGGAACCTACGAGCAGTACTTC.

This clonotype was counted only a few times. The V and J genes are TRBV11-2 and TRBJ2-1; 8 bases agree with TRBD2. The germline gives CDR1 SGHAT, CDR2 FQNNGV. The CDR3 runs to 14 residues. J lost 8 bases, V lost 5 bases, and 8 bases had no gene match. The CDR3 here is CASSKSGGRDEQFF. In DNA, the CDR3 is TGTGCCAGCAGCAAGAGCGGGGGACGGGATGAGCAGTTCTTC.

The J gene is TRBJ2-6, the V gene TRBV3-1, with a weak D call TRBD2 (6 bases). The V gene's germline CDR1 is LGHDT and CDR2 YNNKEL (reference sequence). Trimming stripped 2 bases from V and 2 bases from J, with 13 bases between. This CDR3 region has 17 residues. The CDR3 DNA follows: TGTGCCAGCAGCCAACCGGGACTTGATGCTGGGGCCAACGTCCTGACTTTC. This gives the protein CASSQPGLDAGANVLTF.

In this sample, this clonotype turned up a few times. This sequence joins TRBV30 and TRBJ1-1; D is unresolved. This CDR3 spans 10 amino acids. V lost 3 bases to trimming and J lost 10 bases, with 9 bases between them. Looked up from germline, CDR1 is GTSNPN and CDR2 is SVGIG (reference sequence). CDR3 bases: TGTGCCTGGAGGGCGAACAGAGCTTTCTTT. Residues: CAWRANRAFF.

This clonotype appeared many times. V usage is TRBV20-1 and J usage is TRBJ1-4; D gene ambiguous. CDR1 is DFQATT, CDR2 SNEGSKA, per germline (reference sequence). The V end was cut by 6 bases, the J end by 7 bases, with 18 bases between. The CDR3 loop spans 14 amino acids. The CDR3 loop is CSAPTGFRGEKLFF. The CDR3 nucleotides read TGCAGTGCCCCTACGGGGTTTCGTGGTGAAAAACTGTTTTTT.

In this sample, this clonotype turned up a few times. The J gene is TRBJ1-2, the V gene TRBV27; D not certain. Per germline, CDR1 MNHEY and CDR2 SMNVEV (reference sequence). The CDR3 spans 14 residues. The ends were cut back, 5 bases at V and 4 bases at J, with 14 bases in the middle. CDR3 nucleotide sequence: TGTGCCAGCAGTAGTGTGTCCTCCGGCTATGGCTACACCTTC. Its translation: CASSSVSSGYGYTF.

The sample holds many counts of this clonotype. V is TRBV20-1 and J is TRBJ2-7; 12 bases are shared with TRBD2. Germline assignment: CDR1 DFQATT and CDR2 SNEGSKA (reference sequence). The V gene end was trimmed by 5 bases and the J gene end by 1 base; junction bases not matched to a gene: 3. CDR3 length equals 14 residues. The CDR3 DNA follows: TGCAGTGCTCCCACTAGCGGGGGGTCCTACGAGCAGTACTTC. Protein product: CSAPTSGGSYEQYF.